Presented here are 12 T cell receptor beta chains from one specimen sequenced in a study of blood T cell repertoires in COVID-19. Sequencing was performed with immunoSEQ multiplex PCR; in TCRdb, only in-frame clones are kept and a portion is missing. The sample carries about 280,000 clones, 90% recorded once. The sequenced sample was PBMCs or T cells enriched from blood (not recorded which). These receptors all stem from a woman aged 18-29 years with acute COVID-19.

V and J are TRBV24-1 and TRBJ2-3, with 11 bases that match TRBD2. CDR1 KGHDR and CDR2 SFDVKD come from the germline V gene. V shed 6 bases and J 1 base; nucleotides not matched to a gene: 2. The CDR3 sequence is 15 residues long. The CDR3 reads CATSNSGRGTDTQYF. CDR3 nucleotide sequence: TGTGCCACCAGTAATAGCGGGAGGGGCACAGATACGCAGTATTTT.

V and J are TRBV29-1 and TRBJ2-7, with 7 bases that match TRBD2. The V and J ends lost 4 bases and 2 bases, in that order; junction bases with no gene match: 2. The CDR3 length is 12 residues. Germline loops: CDR1 SQVTM, CDR2 ANQGSEA. CDR3 protein: CSVGDYTYEQYF. DNA for the CDR3: TGCAGCGTTGGGGACTACACCTACGAGCAGTACTTC.

The chain joins TRBV7-8 to TRBJ2-7; 13 nucleotides align to TRBD2. Germline V gene lookup returns CDR1 SGHVS and CDR2 FQNEAQ. CDR3 length equals 15 residues. V was pared by 4 bases and J by 9 bases, with 9 bases of the junction left unmatched. Here the CDR3 reads CASSSGTSGTQGQYF. The CDR3 DNA reads as TGTGCCAGCAGCTCCGGGACTAGCGGGACACAGGGGCAGTACTTC.

This clone has just a few counts. This chain connects TRBV2 to TRBJ1-5; D may be TRBD1 (6 bases). Germline values: CDR1 SNHLY, CDR2 FYNNEI. The length of the CDR3 is 15 residues. V was clipped by 5 bases and J by 2 bases, with 13 bases between them. The CDR3 reads CASSQQGRGNQPQHF. As DNA, the CDR3 is TGTGCCAGCAGTCAACAGGGACGGGGCAATCAGCCCCAGCATTTT.

CDR3: CASSQDYLAGGTNEQFF. The CDR3 nucleotides read TGCGCCAGCAGCCAAGATTACCTAGCGGGAGGGACTAATGAGCAGTTCTTC. The V call is TRBV4-1, the J call TRBJ2-1; 12 bases are shared with TRBD2. V dropped 0 bases and J dropped 7; count of bases not matched to a gene: 7. The CDR3 has 17 amino acids. The V gene's germline CDR1 is MGHRA and CDR2 YSYEKL.

This clone turned up a few times. The chain is built from TRBV30 and TRBJ1-5, with D maybe TRBD1 (5 bases). The V end was cut by 5 bases, the J end by 5 bases, with 13 bases between. This CDR3 is built from 13 residues. Germline CDR1 and CDR2: GTSNPN and SVGIG (reference sequence). The CDR3 bases are TGTGCCTGGGCGGACGGGGGGGATCAGCCCCAGCATTTT. Translating gives CAWADGGDQPQHF.

This clone was found once. The chain couples TRBV11-3 to TRBJ2-2, with 8 bases fitting TRBD1. Germline assignment: CDR1 SGHNT and CDR2 YENEEA. The CDR3 is 17 residues long. Unmatched junction bases numbered 9, after V lost 0 bases and J lost 6 bases. CDR3 coding DNA: TGTGCCAGCAGCTTAGATAGTCAGGGGGCCCGGGCCGGGGAGCTGTTTTTT. As protein: CASSLDSQGARAGELFF.

CDR3 DNA sequence: TGTGCCAGCAGTAGAGGGGGTAATGAGCAGTTCTTC. This sequence encodes CASSRGGNEQFF. The V gene is TRBV6-6, the J gene TRBJ2-1, with D perhaps TRBD1 (6 bases). With 5 bases removed from V and 7 bases from J, the gap between germline ends came to 9 bases. The CDR3 sequence is 12 residues long. Germline assignment: CDR1 MNHNY and CDR2 SVGAGI (reference sequence).

V and J are TRBV27 and TRBJ2-3; 7 bases are a match to TRBD1. The CDR3 spans 15 residues. The V gene's germline CDR1 is MNHEY and CDR2 SMNVEV (reference sequence). V was clipped by 5 bases and J by 2 bases; unmatched bases: 7. CDR3 sequence reads: CASSRTGAHTDTQYF. The DNA of the CDR3 is TGTGCCAGCAGTAGGACAGGCGCACACACAGATACGCAGTATTTT.

CDR3 DNA: TGTGCCAGCAGCTTGGACTGGACTTTGGGTAATGAGCAGTTCTTC. Translating gives CASSLDWTLGNEQFF. The chain is built from TRBV5-5 and TRBJ2-1; maybe TRBD2 (5 bases). Germline loops: CDR1 SGHKS, CDR2 YYEKEE (reference sequence). The CDR3 totals 15 residues. V was clipped by 0 bases and J by 7 bases, with 14 bases between them.

The CDR3 protein is CASSHGGAREQYF. CDR3 nucleotide sequence: TGTGCCAGCAGCCACGGGGGGGCGAGGGAGCAGTACTTC. The J gene is TRBJ2-7, the V gene TRBV3-1 (or the pseudogene TRBV3-2); 8 positions agree with TRBD2. Germline V CDR1 and CDR2: LGHDT, YNNKEL (reference sequence). V shed 3 bases, J shed 7 bases, and the junction held 5 bases outside the gene matches. The CDR3 totals 13 residues.

The chain recombines TRBV30 with TRBJ1-6; D is perhaps TRBD1 (6 bases). V shed 0 bases and J shed 11 bases, with 11 bases lying between them. The CDR3 consists of 13 residues. CDR1 is GTSNPN, CDR2 SVGIG, per germline (reference sequence). The CDR3, as DNA: TGTGCCTGGAGTGTGCAGGGGTTGACACCCCTCCACTTT. This codes for CAWSVQGLTPLHF. Full variable domain (remainder filled in from reference TRBV30 and TRBJ1-6): SQTIHQWPATLVQPVGSPLSLECTVEGTSNPNLYWYRQAAGRGLQLLFYSVGIGQISSEVPQNLSASRPQDRQFILSSKKLLLSDSGFYLCAWSVQGLTPLHFGNGTRLTVT.